Listed below are T cell receptor beta chains from one sample, sequenced in a study of CD8 T cells in ankylosing spondylitis. TCRdb re-analysed the 5' RACE reads in MiXCR, keeping a single row per CDR3 protein. The sample yields some 270,000 distinct CDR3 sequences, around 32% seen once. Sequenced input: blood, either unsorted or a sorted T cell fraction (not recorded which). Receptor source: a male donor with ankylosing spondylitis or in good health (not recorded which). Both conserved end residues are part of each CDR3. A D gene is named only where the DNA matches it firmly. The listing skips clone size in some rows; elsewhere it reads once, few, many or a size class.

>NA|few|TRBV12-3/TRBV12-4|TRBJ2-7
TGTGCCAGCAGTGGGGTGGAACCCCCCTACGAGCAGTACTTC
CASSGVEPPYEQYF
>NA|NA|TRBV20-1|TRBJ2-5
TGCAGTGCCTACGAAGGCTCCAGGCCTCAAGAGACCCAGTACTTC
CSAYEGSRPQETQYF
>TRBD1|few|TRBV5-6|TRBJ2-1
TGTGCCAGCAGCCGGGACAGGGTCAAATACAATGAGCAGTTCTTC
CASSRDRVKYNEQFF
>NA|NA|TRBV5-6|TRBJ2-3
TGTGCCAGCAGCTTCGGTTCTCCCGCAGATACGCAGTATTTT
CASSFGSPADTQYF
>TRBD2|NA|TRBV20-1|TRBJ2-5
TGCAGTGCTAGGGATTACGGGGGGTGGGCAGAGACCCAGTACTTC
CSARDYGGWAETQYF
>NA|NA|TRBV4-2|TRBJ2-5
TGTGCCAGCAGCCACGTTAACGATCAAGAGACCCAGTACTTC
CASSHVNDQETQYF
>TRBD2|NA|TRBV7-6|TRBJ2-3
TGTGCCAGCAGCTTAGAACTAGCGGGGCGGGGGACGCAGTATTTT
CASSLELAGRGTQYF
>NA|once|TRBV6-1|TRBJ1-1
TGTGCCAGCAGAACAGGGCCCCCCACTGAAGCTTTCTTT
CASRTGPPTEAFF
>NA|few|TRBV20-1|TRBJ2-7
TGCAGTGCCACCCCTAGAAACCACTACGAGCAGTACTTC
CSATPRNHYEQYF
>NA|NA|TRBV12-3/TRBV12-4|TRBJ2-1
TGTGCCACGGTCTCCTACAATGAGCAGTTCTTC
CATVSYNEQFF
>NA|NA|TRBV6-1|TRBJ1-6
TGTGCCAGCAACCAGGGGACACGGTCACCCCTCCACTTT
CASNQGTRSPLHF
>NA|many|TRBV6-5|TRBJ2-3
TGTGCCAGCAGTTATGGCGGGGTCACAGATACGCAGTATTTT
CASSYGGVTDTQYF
>NA|NA|TRBV7-2|TRBJ2-1
TGTGCCAGCAGCATCCTCCGGGACCCTTACAATGAGCAGTTCTTC
CASSILRDPYNEQFF
>NA|NA|TRBV20-1|TRBJ2-7
TGCAGTGCTTCCGGGACCGCCTCCTACGAGCAGTACTTC
CSASGTASYEQYF
>NA|NA|TRBV7-8|TRBJ2-3
TGTGCCAGCACCCGGGATTCAGCGGTGGATACGCAGTATTTT
CASTRDSAVDTQYF
>NA|few|TRBV12-3/TRBV12-4|TRBJ1-5
TGTGCCAGCAGTCTGACGGTTAATCAGCCCCAGCATTTT
CASSLTVNQPQHF
>TRBD1|NA|TRBV5-1|TRBJ2-3
TGCGCCAGCAGCCGAACAGGGGTGGGCGATACGCAGTATTTT
CASSRTGVGDTQYF
>NA|NA|TRBV3-1|TRBJ2-7
TGTGCCAGCAGCCAAGTTCCCAGGGACCGCGAGCAGTACTTT
CASSQVPRDREQYF
>TRBD1|NA|TRBV7-8|TRBJ2-3
TGTGCCAGCAGTTCCCGGGACAGGGTTGGATGGGCAGATACGCAGTATTTT
CASSSRDRVGWADTQYF
>NA|NA|TRBV10-3|TRBJ1-6
TGTGCCATCAGTCCTACAGGCTTTTCGGACACCTATAATTCACCCCTCCACTTT
CAISPTGFSDTYNSPLHF
>NA|NA|TRBV7-2|TRBJ2-3
TGTGCCTTAAGGGGGGGCCGCACAGATACGCAGTATTTT
CALRGGRTDTQYF
>NA|NA|TRBV7-9|TRBJ2-5
TGTGCCAGCGCGATGGACCAGTACCAAGAGACCCAGTACTTC
CASAMDQYQETQYF
>NA|NA|TRBV12-3/TRBV12-4|TRBJ1-2
TGTGCCAGCAGTTTTGGAGCATCGGGTCACTATGGCTACACCTTC
CASSFGASGHYGYTF
>NA|many|TRBV20-1|TRBJ2-3
TGCAGTGCTAGAGAGACCGGAACAGATACGCAGTATTTT
CSARETGTDTQYF
>TRBD1|many|TRBV29-1|TRBJ2-1
TGCAGCGTTGAGCATACAGGGGTTGAGCAGTTCTTC
CSVEHTGVEQFF
>TRBD2|few|TRBV6-1|TRBJ2-3
TGTGCCAGCAGCAGGGAGGGTGGGGATACGCAGTATTTT
CASSREGGDTQYF
>TRBD2|NA|TRBV7-6|TRBJ2-2
TGTGCCAGCAGCGTCCTAGTAGCGGGGGTATCCACCGGGGAGCTGTTTTTT
CASSVLVAGVSTGELFF
>TRBD1|NA|TRBV6-1|TRBJ1-2
TGTGCCAGCAGAACGTACGGGACAGGGCAGCGCGGCTACACCTTC
CASRTYGTGQRGYTF
>TRBD1|many|TRBV20-1|TRBJ2-1
TGCAGTGCTAGATGGGACAGGTCTGCCTACAATGAGCAGTTCTTC
CSARWDRSAYNEQFF
>NA|many|TRBV5-1|TRBJ2-7
TGCGCCAGCAGCTTGGAGTTGGGGAGCGAGCAGTACTTC
CASSLELGSEQYF
>NA|NA|TRBV7-9|TRBJ2-5
TGTGCCAGCAGCTTGGGTCCCGGTCCCCAAGAGACCCAGTACTTC
CASSLGPGPQETQYF
>TRBD2|once|TRBV14|TRBJ2-1
TGTGCCAGCAGCCACGCCCCTTGGGGGGGCTACAATGAGCAGTTCTTC
CASSHAPWGGYNEQFF
>NA|NA|TRBV29-1|TRBJ2-1
TGCAGCGTTGAAGGTGGAAAGGGCTACAATGAGCAGTTCTTC
CSVEGGKGYNEQFF